Following are 15 T cell receptor beta chains from one sample sequenced in a study of T cell responses to AZD1222 COVID-19 vaccine. TCRdb's table, derived via immunoSEQ multiplex PCR, lists solely in-frame clones and lacks some. The sample holds around 140,000 clones, about 90% seen once. The specimen was peripheral blood, collected 28 days after the second dose of the MenACWY control vaccine. These receptors all come from an adult who received the MenACWY meningococcal vaccine as a control.

The J gene is TRBJ1-5, the V gene TRBV23-1, with 10 bases identical to TRBD1. TRBV23-1 is known as an ORF, though its function is uncertain. V was clipped by 6 bases and J by 0 bases; unmatched bases: 17. This CDR3 spans 20 amino acids. CDR3 in DNA: TGCGCCAGCAGCCGTCGAAAAGACAGGGGGCTCCCTTATAGCAATCAGCCCCAGCATTTT. Its protein is CASSRRKDRGLPYSNQPQHF.

DNA for the CDR3: TGTGCCAGCTCACCACCGGGACAGGCGAATGAAAAACTGTTTTTT. Its protein is CASSPPGQANEKLFF. The genes are TRBV18 and TRBJ1-4; 8 nucleotides line up with TRBD1. Germline V gene lookup returns CDR1 KGHSH and CDR2 LQKENI. Trimming at V came to 0 bases and at J to 5 bases, leaving 2 bases not matched to a gene. This CDR3 has 15 residues.

This clone was counted once. This rearrangement joins TRBV6-5 to TRBJ2-1, with 8 bases matching TRBD2. The germline CDR1 and CDR2 sequences are MNHEY and SVGAGI. This CDR3 has 13 amino acids. Trimming removed 6 bases from V and 4 bases from J; junction bases left unmatched: 2. CDR3 residues: CASRASGYNEQFF. The CDR3 bases are TGTGCCAGCAGGGCTAGCGGGTACAATGAGCAGTTCTTC.

The chain uses TRBV5-4 and TRBJ1-1, with a weak D call TRBD1 (5 bases). Trimming pared 4 bases from V and 4 bases from J, leaving 11 bases between. The length of the CDR3 is 13 residues. Germline lookup yields CDR1 SGHNT and CDR2 YYREEE (reference sequence). The CDR3 DNA follows: TGTGCCAGCAGCGGCCAGGGTGGCACTGAAGCTTTCTTT. Encoded protein: CASSGQGGTEAFF.

This sequence joins TRBV6-6 and TRBJ1-1; 8 bases map to TRBD1. Unmatched junction bases numbered 3, after V lost 2 bases and J lost 4 bases. Germline V CDR1 and CDR2: MNHNY, SVGAGI (reference sequence). The CDR3 is 14 amino acids. CDR3 protein: CASSYQTGVTEAFF. DNA for the CDR3: TGTGCCAGCAGTTACCAGACAGGGGTCACTGAAGCTTTCTTT.

The gene calls are TRBV9 and TRBJ1-5, with 7 bases that match TRBD1. J was trimmed by 3 bases and V by 4 bases; bases with no gene match: 4. Germline lookup yields CDR1 SGDLS and CDR2 YYNGEE. The CDR3 extends over 14 amino acids. The CDR3 nucleotides are TGTGCCAGCAGCCAGGGGGGGATCAATCAGCCCCAGCATTTT. It translates to CASSQGGINQPQHF.

The rearrangement uses TRBV7-9 and TRBJ1-6; D unresolved. Trimming pared 1 base from V and 8 bases from J, leaving 12 bases between. The germline V gene encodes CDR1 SEHNR and CDR2 FQNEAQ (reference sequence). The CDR3 spans 15 residues. The CDR3 DNA is TGTGCCAGCAGCTTAGGAGGCACGTGGGATTCACCCCTCCACTTT. Translated: CASSLGGTWDSPLHF.

Only one count was recorded for this clone. The V gene is TRBV6-5, the J gene TRBJ1-3; maybe TRBD1 (6 bases). There are 14 residues in the CDR3. Germline CDR1 is MNHEY and CDR2 is SVGAGI. Trimming cost V 7 bases and J 5 bases, with 15 bases left between them. CDR3 sequence reads: CASTATGSRNTIYF. In nucleotides, the CDR3 is TGTGCCAGCACTGCGACAGGTTCACGAAACACCATATATTTT.

The genes are TRBV19 and TRBJ1-2; D might be TRBD1 (5 bases). The CDR3 has 14 amino acids. Trimming took 3 bases from V and 8 from J, leaving 16 bases between them. The germline V gene encodes CDR1 LNHDA and CDR2 SQIVND (reference sequence). In DNA, the CDR3 is TGTGCCAGTAGTATCCCCGGGGCCCTTGAGGGCTACACCTTC. Encoded protein: CASSIPGALEGYTF.

CDR3 sequence (DNA): TGTGCCAGCAGTGAAGTGGGTCGTCCAGGGTGGGGGATACAAACTAATGAAAAACTGTTTTTT. This sequence encodes CASSEVGRPGWGIQTNEKLFF. V is TRBV6-1 and J is TRBJ1-4, with D possibly being TRBD1 (5 bases). V lost 1 base and J lost 1, with 25 bases in between. The CDR3 is 21 amino acids. In germline, CDR1 is MNHNS, CDR2 SASEGT.

J is TRBJ2-7 and V is TRBV19; TRBD2 might be the D (6 bases). Germline loops: CDR1 LNHDA, CDR2 SQIVND (reference sequence). V lost 5 bases and J 0 bases, leaving 14 bases between the germline ends. The CDR3 is 15 amino acids. As DNA, the CDR3 is TGTGCCAGTAGTGGTCAGCGGGCATACTCCTACGAGCAGTACTTC. This encodes CASSGQRAYSYEQYF.

The V call is TRBV19, the J call TRBJ1-6; D call uncertain. This CDR3 is 16 amino acids long. In germline, CDR1 is LNHDA, CDR2 SQIVND (reference sequence). The V gene lost 6 bases and the J gene lost 0 bases, with 12 bases spanning the gap. This CDR3 reads CASSRLPSSYNSPLHF. CDR3 DNA sequence: TGTGCCAGTAGCCGGTTACCCAGCTCCTATAATTCACCCCTCCACTTT.

The chain recombines TRBV5-4 with TRBJ2-3, with 7 bases identical to TRBD1. The CDR3 covers 16 residues. Germline V gene lookup returns CDR1 SGHNT and CDR2 YYREEE (reference sequence). J lost 3 bases, V lost 4 bases, and 11 bases had no gene match. The CDR3 region is CASSLGQNPQTDTQYF. As DNA, the CDR3 is TGTGCCAGCAGCCTGGGACAGAACCCTCAAACAGATACGCAGTATTTT.

V usage is TRBV29-1 and J usage is TRBJ1-1; D is uncertain. Germline V gene lookup returns CDR1 SQVTM and CDR2 ANQGSEA. The CDR3 sequence is 13 residues long. Deletions cut 6 bases from V and 5 bases from J, with 16 bases between. The CDR3 region has the DNA TGCAGCGTAGGACGGCTGCTTGATACTGAAGCTTTCTTT. It codes for CSVGRLLDTEAFF.

This chain joins TRBV15 and TRBJ2-1, with D maybe TRBD2 (6 bases). This CDR3 region has 16 residues. The V gene's germline CDR1 is LNHNV and CDR2 YYDKDF (reference sequence). Trimming left V 3 bases short and J 6 bases short, with 18 bases between. CDR3 bases: TGTGCCACCAGCAGGGGGGGTTTAAAGGAACCCAATGAGCAGTTCTTC. Residues: CATSRGGLKEPNEQFF. Complete variable domain (other parts from reference TRBV15 and TRBJ2-1): DAMVIQNPRYQVTQFGKPVTLSCSQTLNHNVMYWYQQKSSQAPKLLFHYYDKDFNNEADTPDNFQSRRPNTSFCFLDIRSPGLGDTAMYLCATSRGGLKEPNEQFFGPGTRLTVL.